The rows below give T cell receptor beta chains drawn from one sample of a study of PD-1 blockade in classical Hodgkin lymphoma. Sequencing used immunoSEQ multiplex PCR; TCRdb keeps in-frame clones, though not all of them. This table has about 150,000 clones, just under 80% appearing once. The sequences come from peripheral blood mononuclear cells (PBMCs), collected before the second cycle of nivolumab. Receptors were obtained from a human donor with classical Hodgkin lymphoma. CDR3s include the opening cysteine and the closing phenylalanine or tryptophan. A D gene is named only where the DNA matches it firmly. Size values are once, few and many counts, or a class for expanded clones, and some rows have none.

size | J | D | V | DNA | CDR3
once | TRBJ2-1 | TRBD2 | TRBV5-4 | TGTGCCAGCAGCTTGGGCGGGGGAGACAATGAGCAGTTCTTC | CASSLGGGDNEQFF
- | TRBJ1-2 | - | TRBV5-1 | TGCGCCAGCAGCTTGCAAGGGGGGGACTATGGCTACACCTTC | CASSLQGGDYGYTF
once | TRBJ1-4 | - | TRBV10-3 | TGTGCCATCAGTGAGTACGGGGGTACGACTAATGAAAAACTGTTTTTT | CAISEYGGTTNEKLFF
- | TRBJ1-4 | - | TRBV4-1 | TGCGCCAGCAGCCAAGAAGGGGAGGTTTATGAAAAACTGTTTTTT | CASSQEGEVYEKLFF
- | TRBJ2-5 | TRBD1 | TRBV10-3 | TGTGCCATCAGTGAGTCCATGGGGACAGGAGAGACCCAGTACTTC | CAISESMGTGETQYF
- | TRBJ2-6 | - | TRBV6-1 | TGTGCCAGCAGTGACGCGGGGCAATCCTCTGGGGCCAACGTCCTGACTTTC | CASSDAGQSSGANVLTF
- | TRBJ2-3 | TRBD1 | TRBV19 | TGTGCAACGGACAGGGGAGTCTCCACAGATACGCAGTATTTT | CATDRGVSTDTQYF
- | TRBJ2-3 | - | TRBV29-1 | TGCAGCGTTGTTAAGGCTAGCACAGATACGCAGTATTTT | CSVVKASTDTQYF
- | TRBJ1-4 | - | TRBV19 | TGTGCCAGTAGTGATGGGGCGGTTGCAACTAATGAAAAACTGTTTTTT | CASSDGAVATNEKLFF
- | TRBJ1-5 | - | TRBV18 | TGTGCCAGCTCAGACGCGGGGTTAAGCAATCAGCCCCAGCATTTT | CASSDAGLSNQPQHF
once | TRBJ2-7 | TRBD2 | TRBV6-5 | TGTGCCAGCAGTTACTCTGCCGCCCGGGGGGGGCAGTACTTC | CASSYSAARGGQYF
- | TRBJ2-2 | - | TRBV9 | TGTGCCAGCAGCGTAGGCGGGACAGCTAACACCGGGGAGCTGTTTTTT | CASSVGGTANTGELFF
- | TRBJ2-7 | TRBD2 | TRBV29-1 | TGCAGCGTTGGTGGGACTAGCGGGAGGTCGAGCTCCTACGAGCAGTACTTC | CSVGGTSGRSSSYEQYF
- | TRBJ1-2 | - | TRBV2 | TGTGCCAGCAGTGTCGGGGTCCCCCGGATCTATGGCTACACCTTC | CASSVGVPRIYGYTF
- | TRBJ2-6 | - | TRBV7-3 | TGTGCCAGCAGCCGTGAACTGGCCAACGTCCTGACTTTC | CASSRELANVLTF
- | TRBJ1-5 | - | TRBV7-8 | TGTGCCAGCAGCGTCGACTTGGGTCAGCCCCAGCATTTT | CASSVDLGQPQHF
- | TRBJ1-2 | TRBD1 | TRBV25-1 | TGTGCCAGCAGTAAGGGACAGGGAACGAGTGGCTACACCTTC | CASSKGQGTSGYTF
once | TRBJ2-1 | - | TRBV18 | TGTGCCAGCTCACCCTCGCCTACAGCCCGCAGCTCCTACAATGAGCAGTTCTTC | CASSPSPTARSSYNEQFF
- | TRBJ2-5 | - | TRBV11-3 | TGTGCCAGCAGCCCCGGGGCGGTGGGGACCCAGTACTTC | CASSPGAVGTQYF
once | TRBJ2-1 | - | TRBV7-3 | TGTGCCAGCAGCTTATCCGGGAACCCCAATGAGCAGTTCTTC | CASSLSGNPNEQFF
- | TRBJ1-1 | TRBD1 | TRBV18 | TGTGCCAGCTCACCCGACAGGGGGAACACTGAAGCTTTCTTT | CASSPDRGNTEAFF
- | TRBJ1-6 | TRBD1 | TRBV9 | TGTGCCAGCAGAGCGCCCGGGACAGGAGATAATTCACCCCTCCACTTT | CASRAPGTGDNSPLHF
- | TRBJ2-1 | - | TRBV19 | TGTGCCAGTAGTTTGGAGGTGAGGCTCGGTGAGCAGTTCTTC | CASSLEVRLGEQFF
- | TRBJ2-5 | - | TRBV7-6 | TGTGCCAGCAGCTTATGGCAGGGCCAAGAGACCCAGTACTTC | CASSLWQGQETQYF
- | TRBJ2-7 | - | TRBV2 | TGTGCCAGCGTCCGTATCTTCGAGCAGTACTTC | CASVRIFEQYF
- | TRBJ1-2 | - | TRBV6-6 | TGTGCCAGCAGTAGCGGCTATGGCTACACCTTC | CASSSGYGYTF
once | TRBJ2-1 | TRBD2 | TRBV25-1 | TGTGCCAGCAGTTTGTCGGAGCGGGGCAATGAGCAGTTCTTC | CASSLSERGNEQFF
few | TRBJ1-1 | TRBD1 | TRBV5-1 | TGCGCCAGCAGCCCGGGACAGGACGACACTGAAGCTTTCTTT | CASSPGQDDTEAFF
many | TRBJ2-1 | TRBD2 | TRBV7-6 | TGTGCCAGCAGCTCTAGCGGGAGAGCAAACAATGAGCAGTTCTTC | CASSSSGRANNEQFF
- | TRBJ1-5 | TRBD1 | TRBV6-6 | TGTGCCAGCAGTTACCAGGGGGTGCAGAATCAGCCCCAGCATTTT | CASSYQGVQNQPQHF